The clone carrying this T cell receptor beta chain was seen ten or more times. Its specificity is not known. The V and J ends lost 1 base and 2 bases, in that order; junction bases with no gene match: 5. Germline V gene data show CDR1 as MGHRA and CDR2 as YSYEKL. The CDR3 is made up of 17 amino acids. TCRdb re-analysed the RACE reads in MiXCR, keeping a single row per CDR3 protein. The table lists roughly 120,000 distinct CDR3 sequences, about 12% of them singletons, with 1.3% to 1.5% in the top ten. The sample originates from a study of human T cells and chemical hapten exposure. In the study overall: Patients had diphenylcyclopropenone applied to the scalp weekly throughout the approximately 25-week study.

The time point denotes: patch test 1, 2 weeks after DPC sensitization. Treatment given: therapeutic diphenylcyclopropenone sensitization with weekly scalp DPC. Points from the study as a whole: Patch test score was positively correlated with the counts of PT1 expanded TCRs.

The chain carries TRBV4-1 and TRBJ1-2; TRBD1 agrees at 12 bases. The clonotype comes from a woman in her fifties or sixties with alopecia areata. Some clones in this sample may be carry-over from other donors' samples. This sample comprised whole blood, obtained in connection with sensitization to the hapten diphenylcyclopropenone (DPC). The CDR3 nucleotides are TGCGCCAGCAGCCAAGGCCGGGACAGGGGGCGAAACTATGGCTACACCTTC. It translates to CASSQGRDRGRNYGYTF.